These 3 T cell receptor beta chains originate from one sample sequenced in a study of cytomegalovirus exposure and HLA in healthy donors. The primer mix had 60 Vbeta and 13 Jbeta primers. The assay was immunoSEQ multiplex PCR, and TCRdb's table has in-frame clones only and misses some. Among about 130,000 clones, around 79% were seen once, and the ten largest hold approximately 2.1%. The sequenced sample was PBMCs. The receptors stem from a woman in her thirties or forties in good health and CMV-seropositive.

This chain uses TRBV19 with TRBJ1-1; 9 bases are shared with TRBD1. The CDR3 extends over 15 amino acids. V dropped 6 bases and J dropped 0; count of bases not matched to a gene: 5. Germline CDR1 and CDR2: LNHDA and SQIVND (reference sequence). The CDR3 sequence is CASSLQGALNTEAFF. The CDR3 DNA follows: TGTGCCAGTAGCCTACAGGGGGCCTTGAACACTGAAGCTTTCTTT.

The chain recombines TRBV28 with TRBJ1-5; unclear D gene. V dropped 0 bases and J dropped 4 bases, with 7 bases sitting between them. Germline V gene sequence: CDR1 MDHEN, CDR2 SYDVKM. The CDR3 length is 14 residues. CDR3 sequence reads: CASSLWAGNQPQHF. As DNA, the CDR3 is TGTGCCAGCAGTTTATGGGCGGGGAATCAGCCCCAGCATTTT.

CDR3 sequence: CASSWPQGNTEAFF. The CDR3 region has the DNA TGTGCCAGCAGCTGGCCACAGGGCAACACTGAAGCTTTCTTT. J is TRBJ1-1 and V is TRBV5-6; D is possibly TRBD1 (6 bases). The CDR3 is made up of 14 amino acids. Germline values: CDR1 SGHDT, CDR2 YYEEEE. With 3 bases removed from V and 2 bases from J, the gap between germline ends came to 11 bases.